This T cell receptor beta chain was observed in a study of control samples from healthy donors and cancer patients. Germline V lookup: CDR1 SGHTA, CDR2 FQGNSA. The ends lost 1 base at V and 5 bases at J; junction bases unmatched: 4. The CDR3 sequence is 14 residues long. The method was immunoSEQ multiplex PCR; TCRdb's version includes in-frame clones alone and lacks a portion of them. The sample holds around 140,000 clones, 85% to 90% seen once. The sequenced material came from PBMCs. The rearrangement links TRBV7-2 to TRBJ2-5; 7 nucleotides match TRBD1. The sequence derives from a man in his fifties or sixties with head and neck cancer. This CDR3 reads CASSLEGARETQYF. CDR3 DNA sequence: TGTGCCAGCAGCTTAGAGGGGGCGCGGGAGACCCAGTACTTC.